Listed below are T cell receptor beta chains from one sample, sequenced in a study of Ad26.COV2.S vaccination and SARS-CoV-2 variants. Clones were sequenced by immunoSEQ multiplex PCR, and TCRdb holds only the in-frame ones, with some missing. The table includes hundreds of thousands of clones, about 88% detected once. The sample in question was peripheral blood, obtained in a trial of Ad26.COV2.S vaccine versus placebo. All receptors come from a person aged 18-60 years who received the Ad26.COV2.S COVID-19 vaccine or a placebo. CDR3s include the opening cysteine and the closing phenylalanine or tryptophan. The order of the fields is CDR3 protein, V gene, J gene.

CDR3: CASSPPGRLNTEAFF
V: TRBV19
J: TRBJ1-1

CDR3: CASTGGILNTIYF
V: TRBV28
J: TRBJ1-3

CDR3: CASSSGTEAYNSPLHF
V: TRBV5-4
J: TRBJ1-6

CDR3: CAWSSRYNQPQHF
V: TRBV30
J: TRBJ1-5

CDR3: CASSLGRGEYNEQFF
V: TRBV7-2
J: TRBJ2-1

CDR3: CASSLQGVASGYTF
V: TRBV6-5
J: TRBJ1-2

CDR3: CASSAAQGNTEAFF
V: TRBV9
J: TRBJ1-1

CDR3: CASSLTGTGRSTDTQYF
V: TRBV11-3
J: TRBJ2-3

CDR3: CASSLRGLAGGETQYF
V: TRBV9
J: TRBJ2-5

CDR3: CASSRVLAGNEQFF
V: TRBV19
J: TRBJ2-1

CDR3: CASSEDLAAADTQYF
V: TRBV6-1
J: TRBJ2-3

CDR3: CASTLGRGQAYEQYF
V: TRBV4-1
J: TRBJ2-7

CDR3: CASSSRIQETQYF
V: TRBV28
J: TRBJ2-5

CDR3: CASRRAGTRSTDTQYF
V: TRBV7-2
J: TRBJ2-3

CDR3: CASSGEGGNSPLHF
V: TRBV19
J: TRBJ1-6

CDR3: CASSYGRVGGYTF
V: TRBV6-5
J: TRBJ1-2

CDR3: CASSNRGYEQYF
V: TRBV27
J: TRBJ2-7

CDR3: CASSLGGATDTQYF
V: TRBV7-3
J: TRBJ2-3

CDR3: CASSPDRDREAFF
V: TRBV18
J: TRBJ1-1

CDR3: CASSPRISPPGELFF
V: TRBV18
J: TRBJ2-2

CDR3: CASSESGFNNSPLHF
V: TRBV6-1
J: TRBJ1-6

CDR3: CASSTRGGSFKGGNTEAFF
V: TRBV21-1
J: TRBJ1-1

CDR3: CASRPASGVYEQYF
V: TRBV2
J: TRBJ2-7

CDR3: CASSQDPGSHTDTQYF
V: TRBV4-3
J: TRBJ2-3

CDR3: CASSLSAYEQYF
V: TRBV5-1
J: TRBJ2-7

CDR3: CASSQVPTEMETQYF
V: TRBV4-2
J: TRBJ2-5